This record concerns one T cell receptor beta chain sequence. These data originate in a study of Ad26.COV2.S vaccination and SARS-CoV-2 variants. Study-wide context: Dosing was one shot or two shots 56 days apart.

There are 14 residues in the CDR3. Trimming took 0 bases from V and 4 from J, leaving 9 bases between them. In germline, CDR1 is LGHNA, CDR2 YSLEER. Only in-frame clones appear in the TCRdb table, and some are missing; sequencing was by immunoSEQ multiplex PCR. The data contain about 350,000 clones, 86% of them singletons. Noted treatment: 15 to 20 received Ad26.COV2.S at low or high dose, single or two shots; about 5 received placebo; per-sample allocation not given. Samples analyzed were those drawn on day 63 after the first vaccine or placebo injection. An adult of 18-55 years in Boston served as donor.

The sequences come from peripheral blood, collected in a trial of Ad26.COV2.S vaccine versus placebo. This chain joins TRBV4-3 and TRBJ1-2; D unresolved. The receptor was derived from a person aged 18 to 59 who received the Ad26.COV2.S COVID-19 vaccine or a placebo. This CDR3 reads CASSQDLQPYGYTF. The CDR3 bases are TGCGCCAGCAGCCAAGACTTACAGCCCTATGGCTACACCTTC.